This TCR beta chain comes out of a study of T cell responses to AZD1222 COVID-19 vaccine. Study-wide findings and caveats: Repertoires were collected only later (after the peak T cell response had occurred).

Remarks on this clone: Antigen specificity is unknown.

The method was immunoSEQ multiplex PCR; TCRdb's version includes in-frame clones alone and lacks a portion of them. Among around 67,000 clones listed, approximately 83% were seen once. Some second doses came at about 4 weeks and others at about 12 weeks; these were pooled. The CDR3 is made up of 15 amino acids. V gave up 2 bases and J gave up 0 bases, with 8 bases separating them. CDR1 and CDR2 (germline): LNHDA, SQIVND (reference sequence). This chain uses TRBV19 with TRBJ1-3, with D unclear. This TCR derives from an adult who received the AZD1222 COVID-19 vaccine. Sequences were derived from peripheral blood, sampled 28 days after the second AZD1222 dose. DNA for the CDR3: TGTGCCAGTAGTATATCTAGCAGCTCTGGAAACACCATATATTTT. It codes for CASSISSSSGNTIYF.